One and the same sample provided the 27 T cell receptor beta chains below, sequenced in a study of blood T cells in healthy people across ages. Alongside a J-beta primer mix, a sample-barcoded 5' primer served in a second PCR lasting about 7 to 12 cycles. TCRdb used MiXCR to reprocess the 5' RACE reads, holding one entry per CDR3 protein. This table holds 600,000 to 850,000 distinct CDR3 sequences, roughly 25% found once. The data were also submitted as part of a second study, on T cells of mothers and their children.

The sample was blood. The receptors derive from a boy aged 5-17 years in good health.

The sample holds a few counts of this clonotype. The chain has TRBV7-9 and TRBJ2-3, with TRBD1 identical over 9 bases. This CDR3 contains 17 residues. Trimming at V came to 4 bases and at J to 3 bases, leaving 11 bases not matched to a gene. Germline CDR1 reads SEHNR; CDR2 reads FQNEAQ (reference sequence). The chain's CDR3 is CASSSTLGQGKTDTQYF. DNA for the CDR3: TGTGCCAGCAGCTCAACCCTTGGACAGGGGAAGACAGATACGCAGTATTTT. The variable domain in full, with the rest retrieved from reference TRBV7-9 and TRBJ2-3, is DTGVSQNPRHKITKRGQNVTFRCDPISEHNRLYWYRQTLGQGPEFLTYFQNEAQLEKSRLLSDRFSAERPKGSFSTLEIQRTEQGDSAMYLCASSSTLGQGKTDTQYFGPGTRLTVL.

This chain uses TRBV6-1 with TRBJ2-5; D perhaps matches TRBD2 (6 bases). The J call is in doubt because the DNA end fits TRBJ2-1 better. This CDR3 region has 15 residues. Germline values: CDR1 MNHNS, CDR2 SASEGT. DNA of the CDR3: TGTGCCAGCAGGGGGACTGAGTCCGTTGGGAATGAGCAGTTCTTC. Protein product: CASRGTESVGNEQFF.

This clonotype was observed many times. The chain is built from TRBV28 and TRBJ2-5; the match to TRBD2 covers 7 bases. The CDR3 has 15 amino acids. Germline V gene lookup returns CDR1 MDHEN and CDR2 SYDVKM. V gave up 4 bases and J gave up 4 bases; unmatched junction bases: 9. The CDR3, as DNA: TGTGCCAGCAGTTCCACCGGGGCTAGCGGAGAGACCCAGTACTTC. It codes for CASSSTGASGETQYF.

In its sample, this clonotype was seen a few times. The V call is TRBV4-3, the J call TRBJ1-4, with D hard to call. The germline gives CDR1 LGHNA, CDR2 YSLEER. The CDR3 has 15 amino acids. Trimming shortened V by 0 bases and J by 3 bases, and 8 bases separated the two germline ends. The CDR3 is CASSQERNPNEKLFF. The DNA for the CDR3 is TGCGCCAGCAGCCAAGAGCGGAACCCTAATGAAAAACTGTTTTTT.

The chain couples TRBV4-2 to TRBJ1-2; 8 bases are a match to TRBD1. The CDR3 totals 13 residues. Germline-derived CDR1 and CDR2 are LGHNA and YNFKEQ. V was clipped by 6 bases and J by 8 bases; unmatched bases: 8. CDR3 sequence: CASSKDRVGGYTF. In DNA form, the CDR3 reads TGTGCCAGCAGTAAGGACAGGGTCGGAGGCTACACCTTC.

V and J are TRBV3-1 and TRBJ2-7, with D possibly TRBD2 on 6 matching bases. The V gene's germline CDR1 is LGHDT and CDR2 YNNKEL (reference sequence). This CDR3 is 14 amino acids long. V lost 5 bases, J lost 3 bases, and 14 bases lay in between. CDR3 in DNA: TGTGCCAGCAGCTCAGGTGGAGGGGTCTACGAGCAGTACTTC. Translation: CASSSGGGVYEQYF.

This clonotype was detected a few times. The gene calls are TRBV5-5 and TRBJ1-6; D call uncertain. CDR3 length: 14 residues. Germline loops: CDR1 SGHKS, CDR2 YYEKEE (reference sequence). The V end was cut by 3 bases, the J end by 8 bases, with 12 bases between. The CDR3 DNA sequence: TGTGCCAGCAGCTCCCTGGAGTTGGATTCACCCCTCCACTTT. Amino acids: CASSSLELDSPLHF.

This clonotype was seen ten or more times. The chain links TRBV29-1 to TRBJ2-2, with D maybe TRBD1 (5 bases). V was cut by 1 base and J by 4 bases, with 7 bases left in between. This CDR3 has 13 residues. The germline gives CDR1 SQVTM, CDR2 ANQGSEA. The CDR3 coding sequence is TGCAGCGTTGAAGGGGGCACCACCGGGGAGCTGTTTTTT. Translating gives CSVEGGTTGELFF.

This chain joins TRBV10-3 and TRBJ2-7; no firm D call. This CDR3 contains 12 residues. The V end was cut by 10 bases, the J end by 0 bases, with 10 bases between. Germline V gene lookup returns CDR1 ENHRY and CDR2 SYGVKD. In DNA form, the CDR3 reads TGTGCCACCGGGTCCAGCTCCTACGAGCAGTACTTC. It translates to CATGSSSYEQYF.

This clonotype showed up many times. The rearrangement links TRBV3-1 to TRBJ2-7; D is ambiguous. Germline CDR1 is LGHDT and CDR2 is YNNKEL (reference sequence). V was cut by 1 base and J by 3 bases, with 7 bases left in between. The CDR3 totals 13 residues. In DNA, the CDR3 is TGTGCCAGCAGCCAAGGTACTGGCTACGAGCAGTACTTC. Translating it yields CASSQGTGYEQYF.

The sample holds a few counts of this clonotype. The chain's CDR3 is CATSRGVNTDTQYF. In nucleotides, the CDR3 is TGTGCCACCAGCAGAGGGGTGAATACAGATACGCAGTATTTT. V and J are TRBV15 and TRBJ2-3; D unclear. This CDR3 region has 14 residues. V lost 1 base, J lost 3 bases, and 8 bases lay in between. CDR1 LNHNV and CDR2 YYDKDF come from the germline V gene (reference sequence). The full variable domain, with the rest looked up from reference TRBV15 and TRBJ2-3, is DAMVIQNPRYQVTQFGKPVTLSCSQTLNHNVMYWYQQKSSQAPKLLFHYYDKDFNNEADTPDNFQSRRPNTSFCFLDIRSPGLGDTAMYLCATSRGVNTDTQYFGPGTRLTVL.

The chain combines TRBV15 with TRBJ2-1, with a possible D match to TRBD1 (7 bases). V was cut by 8 bases and J by 4 bases, with 12 bases left in between. Germline assignment: CDR1 LNHNV and CDR2 YYDKDF (reference sequence). The CDR3 is 13 residues long. This chain's CDR3 is CATQGGTYNEQFF. The CDR3 DNA sequence: TGTGCCACCCAGGGGGGAACTTACAATGAGCAGTTCTTC.

This clonotype was observed at least ten times. The V and J genes are TRBV7-9 and TRBJ1-2; 7 bases align to TRBD1. V was pared by 3 bases and J by 5 bases, with 3 bases of the junction left unmatched. This CDR3 contains 13 residues. Germline V gene sequence: CDR1 SEHNR, CDR2 FQNEAQ (reference sequence). The CDR3: CASSFGTAYGYTF. CDR3 in DNA: TGTGCCAGCAGCTTCGGGACAGCTTATGGCTACACCTTC.

The chain links TRBV7-9 to TRBJ1-2, with D unclear. The V end lost 2 bases, the J end lost 2 bases, and 12 bases lay between the germline ends. Germline V lookup: CDR1 SEHNR, CDR2 FQNEAQ (reference sequence). The CDR3 contains 15 residues. The CDR3, as DNA: TGTGCCAGCAGCTTACTCCCCGGGGTGAACTATGGCTACACCTTC. It codes for CASSLLPGVNYGYTF. Supplemented by reference TRBV7-9 and TRBJ1-2, the full variable domain reads DTGVSQNPRHKITKRGQNVTFRCDPISEHNRLYWYRQTLGQGPEFLTYFQNEAQLEKSRLLSDRFSAERPKGSFSTLEIQRTEQGDSAMYLCASSLLPGVNYGYTFGSGTRLTVV.

V is TRBV10-3 and J is TRBJ2-5; 7 positions agree with TRBD2. The J call could be wrong; TRBJ2-7 is a better fit for the DNA end. The CDR3 length is 15 residues. Per the germline V gene, CDR1 is ENHRY and CDR2 is SYGVKD. The CDR3 DNA sequence: TGTGCCATCAGTGAGTCTGTACTAGCGTACTACGAGCAGTACTTC. Its translation: CAISESVLAYYEQYF.

This clonotype was counted ten times or more. This chain uses TRBV29-1 with TRBJ2-1, with 12 bases matching TRBD2. CDR3 size: 14 residues. Germline V gene lookup returns CDR1 SQVTM and CDR2 ANQGSEA. Unmatched junction bases numbered 3, after V lost 4 bases and J lost 5 bases. The CDR3 region has the DNA TGCAGCGTTGTGGGACTAGCGGGTGACAATGAGCAGTTCTTC. This codes for CSVVGLAGDNEQFF.

The sample holds a few counts of this clonotype. V is TRBV12-3 or TRBV12-4 and J is TRBJ1-1, with TRBD1 matching 9 bases. The CDR3 runs 13 residues. J was trimmed by 4 bases and V by 6 bases; bases with no gene match: 3. In DNA, the CDR3 is TGTGCCAGCAGCCCGGACAGGGGCACTGAAGCTTTCTTT. Translating gives CASSPDRGTEAFF.

The CDR3 DNA reads TGTGCCAGTAGTCAACACTCGACAGGACGCTCCTACAATGAGCAGTTCTTC. Encoded protein: CASSQHSTGRSYNEQFF. The chain recombines TRBV19 with TRBJ2-1; D is perhaps TRBD1 (6 bases). Trimming removed 5 bases at V and 0 bases at J, with 17 bases between. This CDR3 is 17 amino acids long. Germline lookup yields CDR1 LNHDA and CDR2 SQIVND (reference sequence). Looking up the rest from reference TRBV19 and TRBJ2-1 gives the full variable domain: DGGITQSPKYLFRKEGQNVTLSCEQNLNHDAMYWYRQDPGQGLRLIYYSQIVNDFQKGDIAEGYSVSREKKESFPLTVTSAQKNPTAFYLCASSQHSTGRSYNEQFFGPGTRLTVL.

Here the CDR3 DNA reads TGTGCCAGCAGCTTTCGACTAGCGGGAAATGTAAGGGATGAGCAGTTCTTC. As protein: CASSFRLAGNVRDEQFF. V usage is TRBV11-1 and J usage is TRBJ2-1; 11 nucleotides align to TRBD2. This CDR3 has 17 residues. J lost 8 bases, V lost 3 bases, and 12 bases had no gene match. Germline loops: CDR1 SGHAT, CDR2 FQDESV (reference sequence).

With regard to this clonotype: At one boundary the junction diverges from the germline segment, which might be a read error. The chain combines TRBV7-9 with TRBJ2-1; tentatively, D is TRBD1 or TRBD2 (5 bases each). The germline V gene has CDR1 SEHNR and CDR2 FQNEAQ (reference sequence). This CDR3 spans 15 amino acids. The CDR3 reads CASSLGDGVYNERFF. CDR3 DNA sequence: TGTGCCAGCAGCTTAGGGGACGGTGTCTACAATGAGCGGTTCTTC.

The V and J genes are TRBV12-3 or TRBV12-4 and TRBJ2-5; TRBD2 is a possible D gene (7 bases). The CDR3 is 16 residues long. V was cut by 7 bases and J by 4 bases, with 22 bases left in between. CDR3 DNA sequence: TGTGCCAGCATAAGTTCTCTCTGGGGGGGGCTAGAGACCCAGTACTTC. Amino acid sequence: CASISSLWGGLETQYF.

The rearrangement uses TRBV21-1 and TRBJ1-1. TRBV21-1 is annotated as a pseudogene. The CDR3 length is 16 residues. This CDR3 reads CAPRGLGLIKDTEAFF. CDR3 DNA: TGTGCCCCGAGGGGCCTCGGTTTAATCAAGGACACTGAAGCTTTCTTT.

The rearrangement links TRBV5-1 to TRBJ1-6; D may be TRBD1 (5 bases). From germline, CDR1 is SGHRS and CDR2 YFSETQ. The CDR3 sequence is 15 residues long. V was cut by 0 bases and J by 9 bases, with 13 bases left in between. The CDR3 DNA is TGCGCCAGCAGCTTGGATTTCAGGGCGGGTTCACCCCTCCACTTT. Translation: CASSLDFRAGSPLHF.

V gene TRBV6-6 combines with J gene TRBJ2-6, with TRBD2 as a possible D gene (5 bases). V was clipped by 5 bases and J by 0 bases, with 8 bases between them. From germline, CDR1 is MNHNY and CDR2 SVGAGI (reference sequence). CDR3 size: 15 residues. Here the CDR3 reads CASSTRNSGANVLTF. The CDR3 DNA reads as TGTGCCAGCAGTACTAGGAACTCTGGGGCCAACGTCCTGACTTTC.

The rearrangement joins TRBV2 to TRBJ2-1; D remains unclear. This CDR3 has 13 amino acids. Trimming removed 3 bases at V and 3 bases at J, with 6 bases between. CDR1 SNHLY and CDR2 FYNNEI come from the germline V gene. This CDR3 is CASSDGNYNEQFF. CDR3 DNA: TGTGCCAGCAGTGATGGGAACTACAATGAGCAGTTCTTC.

This clonotype occurred once. This chain joins TRBV9 and TRBJ1-2; D remains ambiguous. This CDR3 comprises 13 residues. The germline V gene encodes CDR1 SGDLS and CDR2 YYNGEE. Deletions cut 4 bases from V and 8 bases from J, with 15 bases between. The CDR3 here is CASSLNDDLGYTF. CDR3 bases: TGTGCCAGCAGCCTAAACGACGACCTAGGCTACACCTTC. The full variable domain, in which reference TRBV9 and TRBJ1-2 provide the parts outside the CDR3, is DSGVTQTPKHLITATGQRVTLRCSPRSGDLSVYWYQQSLDQGLQFLIQYYNGEERAKGNILERFSAQQFPDLHSELNLSSLELGDSALYFCASSLNDDLGYTFGSGTRLTVV.

This clonotype was counted between two and nine times. This CDR3 reads CAIMGYNEQFF. Here the CDR3 DNA reads TGTGCCATCATGGGTTACAATGAGCAGTTCTTC. The chain is built from TRBV10-3 and TRBJ2-5, with D uncertain. The DNA end favors TRBJ2-1, so the J call may be wrong. The CDR3 has 11 residues. Per the germline V gene, CDR1 is ENHRY and CDR2 is SYGVKD.